The T cell receptor (beta chain) under discussion was sequenced for a study of CD8 T cells in Susac syndrome. Germline V CDR1 and CDR2: SGHRS, YFSETQ. This CDR3 region has 15 residues. V was pared by 1 base and J by 4 bases, with 11 bases between. The RNA, about 0.5 to 1 ug, was put through reverse transcription using random hexamers. TCRdb reanalysed the immunoSEQ multiplex PCR reads using MiXCR and keeps one entry per CDR3 protein. The table has roughly 150,000 distinct CDR3 sequences, roughly 94% seen once. Matched for age and sex, the controls were healthy donors. Material for sequencing was CD4+ T cells from PBMCs. This sequence was found in a human donor in good health. This chain connects TRBV5-1 to TRBJ2-2; D may be TRBD1 (5 bases). The CDR3 loop is CASSLSLQGTGELFF. CDR3 DNA: TGCGCCAGCAGCTTGTCGCTCCAGGGCACCGGGGAGCTGTTTTTT.